This T cell receptor (beta chain) was found in a study of blood T cell repertoires in COVID-19. The CDR3 spans 18 residues. Germline V lookup: CDR1 SGHTA, CDR2 FQGNSA. The ends lost 1 base at V and 2 bases at J; junction bases unmatched: 6. Clones were sequenced by immunoSEQ multiplex PCR, and TCRdb holds only the in-frame ones, with some missing. The data hold approximately 210,000 clones, with around 90% observed a single time. V is TRBV7-2 and J is TRBJ2-5; 14 bases align to TRBD2. The source material was peripheral blood. The source of this sequence is a human donor in a cohort sampled during active COVID-19. The DNA for the CDR3 is TGTGCCAGCAGCTTAGTTGGACTAGCGGGGGGCGCACAAGAGACCCAGTACTTC. It is translated as CASSLVGLAGGAQETQYF.